This T cell receptor beta chain comes out of a study of CXCR3-negative and CXCR3-positive naive CD8 T cells. Study details: The study obtained around 130 million TRB reads, about 1.5 +/- 0.3 million per library. Notes on the study in general: CXCR3-expressing naive cells carried TRB CDR3s more hydrophobic than those of CXCR3-negative naive cells.

CDR1 and CDR2 (germline): SQVTM, ANQGSEA. The CDR3 has 15 residues. Of note for this clonotype: Its antigen is unknown.

UMI-labeled 5' RACE TRB cDNA libraries were prepared from the cells. TCRdb re-called the 5' RACE reads; one entry per CDR3 protein, DNA not given. This listing includes some 130,000 distinct CDR3 sequences. The TCR originated in a human donor in good health. Some clones in this sample may be carry-over from other donors' samples. The V and J genes are TRBV29-1 and TRBJ2-1; the D call from TCRdb, TRBD1, cannot be confirmed without DNA. The sequencing sample was made of naive CXCR3- CD8+ T cells from blood. The sample's subset: CD45RO-CCR7+CD27+CD95- naive CD8+ T cells lacking CXCR3 (TNR3-). The CDR3 here is CSVNLLDTFFNEQFF.